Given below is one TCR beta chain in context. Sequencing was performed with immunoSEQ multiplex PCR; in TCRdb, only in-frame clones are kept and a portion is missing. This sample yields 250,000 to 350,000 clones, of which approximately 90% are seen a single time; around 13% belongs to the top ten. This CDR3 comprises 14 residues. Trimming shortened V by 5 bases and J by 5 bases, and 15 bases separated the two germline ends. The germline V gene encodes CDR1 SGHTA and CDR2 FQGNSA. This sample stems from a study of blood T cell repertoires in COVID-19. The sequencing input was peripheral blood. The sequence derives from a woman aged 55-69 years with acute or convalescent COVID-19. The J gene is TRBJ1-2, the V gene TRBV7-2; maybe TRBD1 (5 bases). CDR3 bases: TGTGCCAGCAGCACAGTTCCAGGGCCTTATGGCTACACCTTC. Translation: CASSTVPGPYGYTF. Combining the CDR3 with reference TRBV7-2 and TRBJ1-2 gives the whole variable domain GAGVSQSPSNKVTEKGKDVELRCDPISGHTALYWYRQSLGQGLEFLIYFQGNSAPDKSGLPSDRFSAERTGGSVSTLTIQRTQQEDSAVYLCASSTVPGPYGYTFGSGTRLTVV.